This T cell receptor (beta chain) was recorded in a study of blood T cell repertoires in COVID-19. At the level of the study: The cDNA or gDNA used as material had been derived from T cells, B-cell-depleted T cells, or PBMCs.

Membership in each cohort depended on participant-reported clinical history. Recovery meant two consecutive negative NP/OP PCR tests, professional clearance, or resolved symptoms. Method: immunoSEQ multiplex PCR; TCRdb's copy keeps in-frame clones and lacks some. The sample carries some 260,000 clones, approximately 90% recorded once. This TCR was sampled from a woman under 30 who had recovered from COVID-19. The specimen was PBMCs or T cells enriched from blood (not recorded which).

The CDR3 bases are TGTGCCAGCTCACCGGCTAGCTTCTCCTACGAGCAGTACTTC. Its protein product is CASSPASFSYEQYF. V is TRBV18 and J is TRBJ2-7; possibly TRBD2 for D (5 bases). V was trimmed by 3 bases and J by 0 bases, leaving 9 bases between them. This CDR3 has 14 amino acids. From germline, CDR1 is KGHSH and CDR2 LQKENI. The full variable domain, in which reference TRBV18 and TRBJ2-7 provide the parts outside the CDR3, is NAGVMQNPRHLVRRRGQEARLRCSPMKGHSHVYWYRQLPEEGLKFMVYLQKENIIDESGMPKERFSAEFPKEGPSILRIQQVVRGDSAAYFCASSPASFSYEQYFGPGTRLTVT.